This T cell receptor beta chain was recorded in a study of patients and donors after allogeneic stem cell transplantation. CDR1 SGHRS and CDR2 YFSETQ come from the germline V gene. V lost 0 bases to trimming and J lost 1 base, with 12 bases between them. This CDR3 spans 16 amino acids. MiXCR was run by TCRdb on the RT-PCR reads, yielding one entry per CDR3 protein. The table lists some 92,000 distinct CDR3 sequences, approximately 49% of them singletons, with 61% in the top ten. Source material: blood, either unsorted or a sorted T cell fraction (not recorded which). The rearrangement uses TRBV5-1 and TRBJ2-3; D gene ambiguous. This sequence originates from a human donor who was either an allogeneic HSCT recipient or a stem cell or donor lymphocyte infusion donor (not recorded which). It is not recorded whose cells these are; they may come from a transplant donor. The CDR3 sequence: CASSLGGLTRTDTQYF. CDR3 sequence (DNA): TGCGCCAGCAGCTTGGGCGGTTTGACTCGCACAGATACGCAGTATTTT.